This TCR beta chain was captured in a study of shared clonotypes between healthy human individuals (dated by TCRdb to 2019 to 2021). About the study as a whole: The cohort included a few men and two women between 18 and 49 years of age. To estimate repertoire size and how much clonotypes are shared between individuals, the study performed deep sequencing of blood TCR repertoires from a handful of healthy adults. Each donor's leukapheresis produced roughly between roughly 0.85 and 9 billion PBMCs. Libraries were prepared and TCR repertoires were sequenced by different laboratories using diverse techniques, in order to increase sequencing depth and limit assay-specific biases. For each donor, three plates each were used for CD4 naive and CD4 memory, two plates were used for CD8 naive, and one plate was used for CD8 memory.

This clone showed up just once. Its target antigen remains unknown. No much larger clone is present one base from it, and per-base qualities are unavailable. For CDR1 and CDR2, the germline V gene lists SGHRS and YFSETQ. After removal of 3 bases from V and 7 bases from J, the junction retains 26 bases not matched to a gene. Including cysteine and phenylalanine, the CDR3 has 20 amino acids. Just the 60-base CDR3 DNA is kept, in frame starting at base 1. Using the deep immunoSEQ assay, multiplex PCR amplified TCR CDR3 regions from genomic DNA. Extracted genomic DNA from each cell subset was distributed evenly across all wells of several immunoSEQ 96-well plates, and each plate was treated as a replicate. For sorted subsets, about 0.2 ug genomic DNA, equal to tens of thousands of T cell genomes, was loaded into each replicate PCR. Purified libraries were measured with a Qubit 3.0 fluorometer, size-checked on a Bioanalyzer 2100, and measured again with the KAPA Library Quantification kit. Every immunoSEQ 96-well plate was sequenced on a dedicated single-read 150-cycle Illumina NextSeq 550 flow cell. The paper's processing steps were these. Because the immunoSEQ output held only junctional sequences and lacked quality scores, the filtering could not match the filtering applied to full-length reads. Sequences were annotated with PyIR, a Python wrapper for IgBLAST v1.9, and V/J genes and CDR3 were assigned using IMGT germline references. Reads with weak V/J assignments (E-value above 1e-6), missing CDR3, stop codons, out-of-frame junctions, or ambiguous translated residues were removed. V3J clonotypes were defined by identical inferred V gene, J gene, and CDR3 amino acid sequence. To compute the percentage overlap between repertoires, the number of shared unique clonotypes was divided by the size of the smaller repertoire. RTK rarefaction, the Chao1 estimator, and Recon v2.1 estimates of unobserved clonotypes were used to assess repertoire richness. For all TCRbeta clonotypes obtained by the gDNA method from a few donors, generation probabilities were computed with OLGA. The source is immuneACCESS, and TCRdb retained only in-frame sequences with V and J called. Part of the clones is not carried over; for the studies checked, unresolved V genes explain less than half of this, and the remainder is unexplained. That table supplies the V and J calls and clone size; D and trimming were determined from the DNA. Here the sample has 2,100,000 or so clones; under 97% occur a single time. In total, the top ten clones hold around 0.13% of the sample.

Donors were healthy HIV-negative adults with no recently reported acute infections or vaccinations. Only Caucasian adults living in Nashville, Tennessee, USA were represented among the donors. Magnetic negative selection was used to enrich CD4+ T cells, after which naive cells were positively selected on CD45RA and the negative fraction became the memory subset. Blood was obtained by leukapheresis, after which PBMCs were separated by Ficoll-Histopaque density gradient centrifugation and cryopreserved in liquid nitrogen vapor phase. Analytical flow cytometry was used to check the purity and quantity of each magnetically sorted T cell population. Each sorted fraction had its genomic DNA isolated and then quantified by UV absorbance on a Nanodrop 2000c. The study at large found these results: Larger estimated clonotype richness was generally found for naive subsets than for memory subsets. Even with the large sequencing depth, rarefaction of the sorted-subset datasets indicated that sequencing was incomplete. Compared with non-shared clonotypes, clonotypes shared by all four sorted-subset donors had higher generation probabilities. Pairwise subsampling led to the expectation that sequencing depth would affect the degree of clonotype sharing among donors. The genetic and exposure-history diversity represented was limited by the small number of donors. Sampling was restricted to blood, and TCR repertoires in tissue are likely to differ from TCR repertoires in blood. Across four donors, approximately 4.6% of naive CD4, roughly 3.4% of naive CD8, 2.3% of memory CD4, and approximately 0.4% of memory CD8 clonotypes were shared.

Material for sequencing was naive CD4+ T cells sorted from blood. In the paper's terms, the cell subset or site label means: CD45RA+ positively selected. This receptor chain uses TRBV5-1 and TRBJ2-3; TRBD2 lines up with 7 middle nucleotides. This receptor was obtained from a man aged 18-30 years in good health. The sequenced DNA: TGCGCCAGCAGCTCCAAGAGGGGCGGGAGCGCCGCCGTTGGAATGAATACGCAGTATTTT. This sequence encodes CASSSKRGGSAAVGMNTQYF.